This T cell receptor beta chain was retrieved from a study of blood T cells in healthy people across ages. Study overall: Per two T cells, about one barcoded beta molecule was captured through template switching.

With a J-beta primer mix and a sample-barcoded 5' primer, a second PCR ran 7 to 11 cycles. Each sample provided no less than 2.5 million CDR3-containing paired-end reads. TCRdb re-derived calls from the 5' RACE reads in MiXCR, one entry per CDR3 protein. The table lists some 900,000 distinct CDR3 sequences, approximately 49% of them singletons, with 13% in the top ten. Ranging in age from about 6 to 95, the donors were healthy Caucasian individuals from Russia. The receptor comes from a man aged 25-45 years in good health. Specimen: blood.

CDR3 in DNA: TGTGCCAGCAGCCAATTGCGCCGGGGGGTCGATCAGCCCCAGCATTTT. Its translation is CASSQLRRGVDQPQHF. The chain joins TRBV2 to TRBJ1-5, with D maybe TRBD1 (5 bases). V gave up 6 bases and J gave up 5 bases, with 20 bases separating them. The CDR3 runs to 16 residues. Germline V lookup: CDR1 SNHLY, CDR2 FYNNEI.